A few counts support the clone carrying this T cell receptor (beta chain). The sample is drawn from a study of blood T cells in healthy people across ages. Researchers collected about 9.1 milliliters of peripheral blood from every single donor. The second PCR ran roughly 6 to 11 cycles with a sample-barcoded 5' primer and J-beta primers. The authors tagged each cDNA molecule using a template-switch adaptor with 12 random nucleotides. In TCRdb, the 5' RACE reads were re-called with MiXCR into one record per CDR3 protein. Of 780,000 or so distinct CDR3 sequences listed, around 25% were seen once; the top ten hold roughly 3.8%. This CDR3 comprises 14 residues. Germline V gene sequence: CDR1 MNHEY, CDR2 SVGAGI. The germline V and J ends were trimmed by 2 bases and 6 bases, with 11 bases remaining between them. These data were also reused for a study on T cells of mothers and their children.

Sequenced: blood. The sequence came from a boy between 10 and 17 years old in good health. The V and J genes are TRBV6-5 and TRBJ2-1; no clear D. CDR3 sequence (DNA): TGTGCCAGCAGTTACACGATTTCAGGCAATGAGCAGTTCTTC. The encoded protein is CASSYTISGNEQFF.